The 32 T cell receptor beta chains in this list originate from one sample, sequenced in a study of blood T cell repertoires in COVID-19. The method was immunoSEQ multiplex PCR; TCRdb's version includes in-frame clones alone and lacks a portion of them. The data hold 250,000 to 300,000 clones, with about 76% observed a single time. Sequencing was performed on peripheral blood. These receptors were taken from a woman between 55 and 75 years old with active or convalescent COVID-19.

The genes are TRBV28 and TRBJ2-2, with 7 bases fitting TRBD2. This CDR3 is built from 15 residues. Trimming cost V 3 bases and J 6 bases; bases outside gene matches: 7. Germline V gives CDR1 MDHEN, CDR2 SYDVKM. This chain's CDR3 is CASSLDWGGAGELFF. The DNA for the CDR3 is TGTGCCAGCAGTTTGGATTGGGGGGGGGCCGGGGAGCTGTTTTTT.

V gene TRBV7-9 combines with J gene TRBJ2-3; tentatively, D is TRBD1 (7 bases). Deletions cut 6 bases from V and 4 bases from J, with 11 bases between. The germline CDR1 and CDR2 sequences are SEHNR and FQNEAQ (reference sequence). The CDR3 consists of 13 residues. The CDR3 DNA reads as TGTGCCAGCAGGGAGGGGGCGGCAGATACGCAGTATTTT. Amino acids: CASREGAADTQYF.

This clone was seen just once. J is TRBJ2-6 and V is TRBV14, with 9 bases fitting TRBD1. Germline CDR1 and CDR2: SGHDN and FVKESK. The CDR3 spans 16 residues. Trimming took 10 bases from V and 0 from J; bases not matched to a gene: 7. CDR3 sequence reads: CATGTGTSSGANVLTF. In DNA form, the CDR3 reads TGTGCCACCGGGACAGGGACAAGCTCTGGGGCCAACGTCCTGACTTTC.

This clone was counted a few times. The rearrangement uses TRBV10-1 and TRBJ1-6; D is undetermined. Trimming took 2 bases from V and 8 from J, leaving 4 bases between them. Germline CDR1 and CDR2: WNHNN and SYGVQD (reference sequence). The CDR3 totals 12 residues. The DNA of the CDR3 is TGCGCCAGCAGTGAGGGAGATTCACCCCTCCACTTT. Its translation: CASSEGDSPLHF.

V gene TRBV24-1 combines with J gene TRBJ2-1; 7 positions match TRBD2. The CDR3 has 14 amino acids. J lost 7 bases, V lost 4 bases, and 6 bases had no gene match. Germline CDR1 reads KGHDR; CDR2 reads SFDVKD. CDR3 amino acids: CATSETGGGNEQFF. CDR3 nucleotide sequence: TGTGCCACCAGTGAAACGGGCGGGGGTAATGAGCAGTTCTTC.

As to this clone: Other DNA sequences in this sample translate to the same CDR3. The chain recombines TRBV11-2 with TRBJ1-1; D is possibly TRBD1 (6 bases). V shed 5 bases and J shed 0 bases, with 13 bases lying between them. From germline, CDR1 is SGHAT and CDR2 FQNNGV. The CDR3 sequence is 15 residues long. DNA of the CDR3: TGTGCCAGCAGCCTGAGGGGGGGAATGAACACTGAAGCTTTCTTT. It translates to CASSLRGGMNTEAFF.

This sequence joins TRBV27 and TRBJ2-1, with 10 bases that match TRBD1. The germline V gene encodes CDR1 MNHEY and CDR2 SMNVEV (reference sequence). The CDR3 sequence is 16 residues long. With V trimmed by 6 bases and J by 1 base, 6 bases remained unmatched. In DNA, the CDR3 is TGTGCCAGCAGGAGGACAGGGGGACCATCCTACAATGAGCAGTTCTTC. It translates to CASRRTGGPSYNEQFF.

The rearrangement links TRBV4-1 to TRBJ2-2; 9 positions match TRBD2. Germline assignment: CDR1 MGHRA and CDR2 YSYEKL. V trimming: 0 bases; J trimming: 7 bases; junction bases outside the gene matches: 9. This CDR3 region has 17 residues. The CDR3 DNA reads TGCGCCAGCAGCCAAGATCAGGGCGGGGGGGCCGTCGGGGAGCTGTTTTTT. Translated: CASSQDQGGGAVGELFF.

The chain is built from TRBV12-5 and TRBJ2-5; 10 bases fit TRBD2. Trimming at V came to 0 bases and at J to 5 bases, leaving 15 bases not matched to a gene. The CDR3 length is 19 residues. Looked up from germline, CDR1 is LGHNT and CDR2 is FRNRAP. CDR3 residues: CASGLVLGSGGRGSETQYF. DNA for the CDR3: TGTGCTAGTGGTTTGGTACTGGGTAGCGGGGGGCGGGGGTCGGAGACCCAGTACTTC.

The gene calls are TRBV27 and TRBJ2-3; D may be TRBD1 (5 bases). V dropped 1 base and J dropped 1 base, with 12 bases sitting between them. This CDR3 comprises 16 residues. The germline gives CDR1 MNHEY, CDR2 SMNVEV (reference sequence). The CDR3 is CASSLLGPTRTDTQYF. The CDR3 region has the DNA TGTGCCAGCAGTTTATTGGGGCCAACTCGCACAGATACGCAGTATTTT.

The J gene is TRBJ1-5, the V gene TRBV4-3; TRBD1 matches 10 bases. This CDR3 has 18 residues. Germline lookup yields CDR1 LGHNA and CDR2 YSLEER. V was pared by 0 bases and J by 2 bases, with 7 bases of the junction left unmatched. The CDR3 DNA sequence: TGCGCCAGCAGCCAAGATGCCGGGACAGGGGATGGCAATCAGCCCCAGCATTTT. This gives the protein CASSQDAGTGDGNQPQHF.

This clone was counted ten times or more. This chain joins TRBV27 and TRBJ2-7; tentative D call: TRBD2 (5 bases). This CDR3 contains 15 residues. Germline V gene lookup returns CDR1 MNHEY and CDR2 SMNVEV (reference sequence). V lost 1 base to trimming and J lost 3 bases, with 13 bases between them. The CDR3: CASSLCADSYYEQYF. CDR3 DNA: TGTGCCAGCAGTTTATGTGCGGACTCATACTACGAGCAGTACTTC.

This chain links TRBV3-1 (or the pseudogene TRBV3-2) with TRBJ1-1, with D uncertain. The CDR3 extends over 13 amino acids. Germline CDR1 and CDR2: LGHDT and YNNKEL (reference sequence). Trimming left V 5 bases short and J 2 bases short, with 9 bases between. The CDR3, as DNA: TGTGCCAGCAGCGCCGGGTCAAACACTGAAGCTTTCTTT. The encoded protein is CASSAGSNTEAFF.

This chain links TRBV4-2 with TRBJ1-1; possibly TRBD1 for D (6 bases). CDR1 LGHNA and CDR2 YNFKEQ come from the germline V gene. The CDR3 is 15 residues long. Trimming stripped 1 base from V and 1 base from J, with 10 bases between. The CDR3 nucleotides read TGTGCCAGCAGCCAAGTTTACAGGGCGAACACTGAAGCTTTCTTT. Its protein product is CASSQVYRANTEAFF.

V gene TRBV3-1 (or the pseudogene TRBV3-2) combines with J gene TRBJ2-3; no firm D call. Germline V gives CDR1 LGHDT, CDR2 YNNKEL (reference sequence). This CDR3 is built from 15 residues. V lost 0 bases and J 2 bases, leaving 9 bases between the germline ends. Here the CDR3 reads CASSQEAVITDTQYF. Written as DNA, the CDR3 is TGTGCCAGCAGCCAAGAGGCGGTAATCACAGATACGCAGTATTTT.

J is TRBJ1-1 and V is TRBV19; D ambiguous. V was cut by 3 bases and J by 4 bases, with 12 bases left in between. Germline assignment: CDR1 LNHDA and CDR2 SQIVND (reference sequence). CDR3 length: 14 amino acids. CDR3 in DNA: TGTGCCAGTAGTATTAAGGATGGCGGCACTGAAGCTTTCTTT. This encodes CASSIKDGGTEAFF.

This clone was observed a few times. This sequence joins TRBV6-5 and TRBJ2-1, with D unclear. Germline CDR1 is MNHEY and CDR2 is SVGAGI. This CDR3 is built from 16 residues. The V gene lost 3 bases and the J gene lost 7 bases, with 19 bases spanning the gap. CDR3 region: CASSYNGFSSENEQFF. The CDR3 DNA is TGTGCCAGCAGTTATAACGGGTTTTCTAGTGAGAATGAGCAGTTCTTC.

The V call is TRBV7-2, the J call TRBJ1-1; 8 positions match TRBD1. Germline V lookup: CDR1 SGHTA, CDR2 FQGNSA. CDR3 length equals 16 residues. With V trimmed by 1 base and J by 5 bases, 9 bases remained unmatched. The CDR3 sequence: CASSLEGTGGGTEAFF. CDR3 coding DNA: TGTGCCAGCAGCTTAGAGGGAACAGGGGGAGGGACTGAAGCTTTCTTT.

The chain links TRBV3-1 (or the pseudogene TRBV3-2) to TRBJ1-1; TRBD1 matches at 8 bases. Looked up from germline, CDR1 is LGHDT and CDR2 is YNNKEL (reference sequence). V was pared by 5 bases and J by 0 bases, with 8 bases of the junction left unmatched. This CDR3 region has 16 residues. CDR3 loop: CASSKGQGTLNTEAFF. The CDR3 DNA sequence: TGTGCCAGCAGCAAAGGACAGGGAACCCTGAACACTGAAGCTTTCTTT.

The CDR3 DNA sequence: TGTGCCAGCAGCCAGAATGTCCTAGCGGGGGGGCTAGAGACCCAGTACTTC. Translating gives CASSQNVLAGGLETQYF. This sequence joins TRBV4-2 and TRBJ2-5; 12 nucleotides line up with TRBD2. Germline lookup yields CDR1 LGHNA and CDR2 YNFKEQ. V shed 3 bases and J 4 bases; nucleotides not matched to a gene: 9. The CDR3 spans 17 residues.

This clone is a singleton in its sample. This rearrangement joins TRBV25-1 to TRBJ2-4; TRBD2 might be the D (5 bases). Trimming cost V 3 bases and J 6 bases, with 9 bases left between them. The V gene's germline CDR1 is MGHDK and CDR2 SYGVNS. CDR3 length: 13 residues. CDR3 amino acids: CASSDPGINIQYF. The CDR3 DNA reads TGTGCCAGCAGTGACCCGGGGATAAACATTCAGTACTTC.

The V call is TRBV10-3, the J call TRBJ1-1; 7 nucleotides agree with TRBD1. Losses at the gene ends were 6 bases for V and 1 base for J; bases not matched to a gene: 5. Germline V gene sequence: CDR1 ENHRY, CDR2 SYGVKD. The CDR3 runs to 14 residues. CDR3 amino acids: CAIRRDSQNTEAFF. Written as DNA, the CDR3 is TGTGCCATCAGGCGGGACAGCCAGAACACTGAAGCTTTCTTT.

The chain uses TRBV3-1 (or the pseudogene TRBV3-2) and TRBJ2-2; a weak D match, TRBD2 (6 bases). The CDR3 is made up of 15 amino acids. Trimming removed 3 bases at V and 3 bases at J, with 11 bases between. Germline values: CDR1 LGHDT, CDR2 YNNKEL (reference sequence). CDR3 residues: CASSHGGADTGELFF. The CDR3 DNA follows: TGTGCCAGCAGCCATGGAGGGGCGGACACCGGGGAGCTGTTTTTT.

J is TRBJ2-3 and V is TRBV5-1; 12 positions agree with TRBD1. The CDR3 consists of 16 residues. From germline, CDR1 is SGHRS and CDR2 YFSETQ. Trimming took 4 bases from V and 5 from J; bases not matched to a gene: 8. This CDR3 reads CASSPGTGGRQDTQYF. As DNA, the CDR3 is TGCGCCAGCAGCCCCGGGACAGGGGGCCGGCAAGATACGCAGTATTTT.

The rearrangement uses TRBV4-2 and TRBJ2-5; a weak D match, TRBD1 (5 bases). CDR1 and CDR2 (germline): LGHNA, YNFKEQ. There are 14 residues in the CDR3. Trimming shortened V by 2 bases and J by 10 bases, and 17 bases separated the two germline ends. CDR3 amino acids: CASSQWAGLEDQYF. The DNA for the CDR3 is TGTGCCAGCAGCCAATGGGCAGGGTTAGAGGACCAGTACTTC.

The chain couples TRBV6-5 to TRBJ2-7; 10 bases line up with TRBD2. Germline lookup yields CDR1 MNHEY and CDR2 SVGAGI. The junction had 4 bases not matched to a gene; V was cut back by 6 bases and J by 5 bases. The CDR3 has 13 amino acids. Written as DNA, the CDR3 is TGTGCCAGCAGGCCTCTAGCGGGGGACGAGCAGTACTTC. It encodes CASRPLAGDEQYF.

This chain connects TRBV18 to TRBJ2-1; 9 bases agree with TRBD1. The germline V gene has CDR1 KGHSH and CDR2 LQKENI. This CDR3 is 16 amino acids long. J was trimmed by 1 base and V by 0 bases; bases with no gene match: 1. CDR3 residues: CASSPPDRGSYNEQFF. The CDR3 DNA follows: TGTGCCAGCTCACCACCGGACAGGGGATCCTACAATGAGCAGTTCTTC.

V and J are TRBV27 and TRBJ2-1; 7 bases align to TRBD2. V lost 8 bases and J lost 7; bases outside the gene matches: 14. Germline loops: CDR1 MNHEY, CDR2 SMNVEV (reference sequence). The CDR3 consists of 15 residues. The CDR3 region has the DNA TGTGCCAGCGGGAACAGACTAGCTGGTCGGAATGAGCAGTTCTTC. Encoded protein: CASGNRLAGRNEQFF.

The chain recombines TRBV5-1 with TRBJ1-2; TRBD1 aligns across 8 bases. With V trimmed by 3 bases and J by 6 bases, 16 bases remained unmatched. Germline CDR1 SGHRS, CDR2 YFSETQ. The CDR3 is 17 amino acids. CDR3 loop: CASSSEPGQGGFNGYTF. CDR3 sequence (DNA): TGCGCCAGCAGCTCCGAGCCCGGACAGGGAGGATTTAATGGCTACACCTTC. Based on the CDR3 plus reference TRBV5-1 and TRBJ1-2, the full variable domain is KAGVTQTPRYLIKTRGQQVTLSCSPISGHRSVSWYQQTPGQGLQFLFEYFSETQRNKGNFPGRFSGRQFSNSRSEMNVSTLELGDSALYLCASSSEPGQGGFNGYTFGSGTRLTVV.

The V call is TRBV6-5, the J call TRBJ1-6; 12 positions agree with TRBD1. V gave up 2 bases and J gave up 10 bases; unmatched junction bases: 3. Per the germline V gene, CDR1 is MNHEY and CDR2 is SVGAGI. The CDR3 covers 15 residues. CDR3 DNA sequence: TGTGCCAGCAGTTACAGTGGGACAGGGGGCTCACCCCTCCACTTT. It specifies CASSYSGTGGSPLHF.

On this clone: One end of the junction does not line up with germline, which may come from a read error. The chain is built from TRBV12-3 or TRBV12-4 and TRBJ1-1, with D tentatively TRBD1 (6 bases). CDR3 length: 10 amino acids. CDR3: CASKNRVESF. The CDR3 DNA is TGTGCCAGCAAAAACAGGGTTGAGAGCTTT.

Written as DNA, the CDR3 is TGTGCCAGCAGCTTAGAGCCATCGGACACTGAAGCTTTCTTT. Translated, it gives CASSLEPSDTEAFF. This chain uses TRBV7-3 with TRBJ1-1, with D unresolved. Trimming pared 2 bases from V and 3 bases from J, leaving 10 bases between. This CDR3 is built from 14 residues. In germline, CDR1 is SGHTA, CDR2 FQGTGA.